The subject of this entry is one TCR beta chain. V lost 3 bases and J lost 4; bases outside the gene matches: 5. This CDR3 region has 15 residues. Germline V gene lookup returns CDR1 LNHDA and CDR2 SQIVND (reference sequence). The data were obtained in a study of T cell changes during pregnancy in multiple sclerosis. This table comes from immunoSEQ multiplex PCR, and its TCRdb copy is limited to in-frame clones, with some not included. The table records 84,000 or so clones, less than 95% of them present only once. This material consisted of peripheral blood, taken in the third trimester of pregnancy. The J gene is TRBJ2-3, the V gene TRBV19; the match to TRBD1 covers 9 bases. The sequence was obtained from a female donor with multiple sclerosis, enrolled in a pregnancy study. The CDR3 DNA is TGTGCCAGTAGTATTCCGGGACAGGGATCAGATACGCAGTATTTT. Protein product: CASSIPGQGSDTQYF.